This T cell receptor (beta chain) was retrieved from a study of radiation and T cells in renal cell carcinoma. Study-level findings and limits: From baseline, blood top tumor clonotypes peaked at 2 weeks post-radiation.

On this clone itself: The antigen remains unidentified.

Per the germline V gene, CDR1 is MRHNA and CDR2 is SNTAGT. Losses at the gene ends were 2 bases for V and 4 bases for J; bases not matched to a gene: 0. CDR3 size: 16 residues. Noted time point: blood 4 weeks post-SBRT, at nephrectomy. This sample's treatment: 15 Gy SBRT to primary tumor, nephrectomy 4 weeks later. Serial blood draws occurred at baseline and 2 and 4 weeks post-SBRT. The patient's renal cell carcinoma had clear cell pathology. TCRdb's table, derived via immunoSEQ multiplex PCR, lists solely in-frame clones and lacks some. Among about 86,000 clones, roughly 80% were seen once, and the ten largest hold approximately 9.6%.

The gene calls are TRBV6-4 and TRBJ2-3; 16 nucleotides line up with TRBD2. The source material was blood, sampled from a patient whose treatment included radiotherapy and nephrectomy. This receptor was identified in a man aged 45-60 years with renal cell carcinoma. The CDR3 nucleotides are TGTGCCAGCAGTGACGGGACTAGCGGGGGGGCAGATACGCAGTATTTT. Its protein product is CASSDGTSGGADTQYF.